Listed below are T cell receptor beta chains from one sample, sequenced in a study of T cells after yellow fever vaccination. MiXCR, run by TCRdb on the 5' RACE reads, gives a single entry per CDR3 protein. Altogether 400,000 to 650,000 distinct CDR3 sequences are present, around a fifth being singletons, with the ten largest covering approximately 15%. Sample: PBMCs, taken approximately 20 days after the first yellow fever vaccination. The receptors shown here come from a man between 18 and 29 years old who received the YFV17D yellow fever vaccine. CDR3s include the opening cysteine and the closing phenylalanine or tryptophan. Fields, in order: J gene, clone size, V gene, D gene, CDR3 protein, CDR3 DNA. A D gene is named only where the DNA matches it firmly. Rows may omit the clone size; those that give it use once, few, many or a size class.

J: TRBJ2-7; size: NA; V: TRBV7-8; D: NA; CDR3: CASSIRDNSYEQYF; DNA: TGTGCCAGCAGCATCCGGGACAACTCCTACGAGCAGTACTTC
J: TRBJ2-3; size: NA; V: TRBV15; D: TRBD2; CDR3: CATRETGTSGGVTQYF; DNA: TGTGCCACCAGAGAAACCGGGACTAGCGGGGGAGTTACGCAGTATTTT
J: TRBJ1-4; size: NA; V: TRBV4-3; D: NA; CDR3: CASSQDPEGKLFF; DNA: TGCGCCAGCAGCCAAGATCCGGAGGGCAAACTGTTTTTT
J: TRBJ1-3; size: NA; V: TRBV25-1; D: NA; CDR3: CASIRNTIYF; DNA: TGTGCCAGTATACGAAACACCATATATTTT
J: TRBJ2-7; size: few; V: TRBV7-6; D: NA; CDR3: CASSLFSDYEQYF; DNA: TGTGCCAGCAGCTTATTCTCCGACTACGAGCAGTACTTC
J: TRBJ2-7; size: NA; V: TRBV6-5; D: NA; CDR3: CASSYFEEQYF; DNA: TGTGCCAGCAGTTACTTTGAGGAGCAGTACTTC
J: TRBJ2-5; size: NA; V: TRBV3-1; D: NA; CDR3: CASKGMETQYF; DNA: TGTGCCAGCAAGGGAATGGAGACCCAGTACTTC
J: TRBJ1-5; size: NA; V: TRBV7-8; D: TRBD1; CDR3: CASSGTGVGQPQHF; DNA: TGTGCCAGCAGCGGGACAGGGGTCGGTCAGCCCCAGCATTTT
J: TRBJ2-3; size: NA; V: TRBV4-2; D: NA; CDR3: CASSQARDTQYF; DNA: TGTGCCAGCAGCCAAGCTCGTGATACGCAGTATTTT
J: TRBJ1-3; size: NA; V: TRBV6-1; D: NA; CDR3: CASTDPSSGNTIYF; DNA: TGTGCCAGCACCGACCCCAGCTCTGGAAACACCATATATTTT
J: TRBJ1-2; size: NA; V: TRBV5-1; D: NA; CDR3: CASSLTPRSGNYGYTF; DNA: TGCGCCAGCAGCTTAACACCCAGAAGCGGTAACTATGGCTACACCTTC